The 2 T cell receptor beta chains in this list originate from one sample, sequenced in a study of T cells in Graves' hyperthyroidism and ophthalmopathy. TCR beta CDR3 regions were amplified from RNA transcripts. The primer set for the first-round RT-PCR of the TCR CDR3 was HTBI. TCRdb ran MiXCR on the multiplex PCR reads and lists one entry per CDR3 protein. The table shows 450,000 to 500,000 distinct CDR3 sequences, with approximately 23% occurring only once. What was sequenced was blood. These receptors all come from a woman in her 70s with Graves' ophthalmopathy.

A few counts support this clonotype. The gene calls are TRBV20-1 and TRBJ1-2; D not resolved. Germline CDR1 reads DFQATT; CDR2 reads SNEGSKA (reference sequence). The CDR3 has 13 residues. Deletions cut 4 bases from V and 6 bases from J, with 15 bases between. In DNA, the CDR3 is TGCAGTGCTATACCCGCTATGGAAGATGGCTACACCTTC. It encodes CSAIPAMEDGYTF.

The genes are TRBV12-3 or TRBV12-4 and TRBJ2-1; 9 bases line up with TRBD1. This CDR3 contains 16 residues. Trimming at V came to 3 bases and at J to 4 bases, leaving 7 bases not matched to a gene. In DNA, the CDR3 is TGTGCCAGCAGTTTTGCGGGGACAGGGCCTTACAATGAGCAGTTCTTC. Translated: CASSFAGTGPYNEQFF.